Below are 24 T cell receptor beta chains sequenced from a single sample in a study of a mutant IDH1 vaccine in newly diagnosed glioma. Time point indicated: week 35, safety follow-up. One vaccine dose held 300 ug of mutant IDH1 20-mer peptide and came with topical imiquimod. Clones were sequenced by immunoSEQ multiplex PCR, and TCRdb holds only the in-frame ones, with some missing. The sample shows around 44,000 clones, more than 60% of them seen only once. Their target antigens are unknown. Sequences were derived from PBMCs, sampled from a glioma patient whose treatment included an IDH1 peptide vaccine. Receptors originate from a man aged 35 to 55 with glioma.

The chain has TRBV5-1 and TRBJ2-7, with TRBD2 matching over 9 bases. From germline, CDR1 is SGHRS and CDR2 YFSETQ. Unmatched junction bases numbered 9, after V lost 8 bases and J lost 3 bases. The CDR3 sequence is 14 residues long. The CDR3 region is CASTQGLADYEQYF. The CDR3, as DNA: TGCGCCAGTACACAGGGACTAGCTGACTACGAGCAGTACTTC.

The V call is TRBV2, the J call TRBJ2-2; weak D call: TRBD1 (6 bases). V dropped 3 bases and J dropped 5 bases, with 13 bases sitting between them. CDR1 is SNHLY, CDR2 FYNNEI, per germline. The CDR3 has 15 residues. The CDR3 sequence is CASSEPGEDTGELFF. CDR3 coding DNA: TGTGCCAGCAGTGAGCCAGGGGAAGATACCGGGGAGCTGTTTTTT.

This clone counts as medium-sized. The chain couples TRBV6-1 to TRBJ1-5, with 7 bases matching TRBD1. The CDR3 has 15 amino acids. J was trimmed by 1 base and V by 4 bases; bases with no gene match: 4. Germline V gene data show CDR1 as MNHNS and CDR2 as SASEGT. CDR3 in DNA: TGTGCCAGCAGTGCGGGACAGCAAAGCAATCAGCCCCAGCATTTT. Translation: CASSAGQQSNQPQHF.

Concerning this clone: In the same sample, other DNA sequences code for this CDR3. V and J are TRBV6-5 and TRBJ1-5; weak D call: TRBD1 (6 bases). CDR1 and CDR2 from the germline V gene are MNHEY and SVGAGI. V shed 5 bases and J shed 1 base, with 12 bases lying between them. The CDR3 sequence is 15 residues long. The CDR3 coding sequence is TGTGCCAGCAGTCGTAACAGGGAAAGCAATCAGCCCCAGCATTTT. Protein product: CASSRNRESNQPQHF.

The chain uses TRBV2 and TRBJ1-4; no clear D gene. The germline V gene has CDR1 SNHLY and CDR2 FYNNEI. The CDR3 spans 14 residues. V was trimmed by 2 bases and J by 7 bases, leaving 11 bases between them. CDR3 DNA sequence: TGTGCCAGCAGTGAACGCGGAGGCGGTGAAAAACTGTTTTTT. Protein: CASSERGGGEKLFF. The variable domain in full, with the rest retrieved from reference TRBV2 and TRBJ1-4, is EPEVTQTPSHQVTQMGQEVILRCVPISNHLYFYWYRQILGQKVEFLVSFYNNEISEKSEIFDDQFSVERPDGSNFTLKIRSTKLEDSAMYFCASSERGGGEKLFFGSGTQLSVL.

The V call is TRBV7-9, the J call TRBJ1-6; D gene uncertain. Germline CDR1 SEHNR, CDR2 FQNEAQ (reference sequence). V lost 5 bases and J lost 0, with 8 bases in between. This CDR3 has 15 amino acids. The CDR3 DNA is TGTGCCAGCAGCGAAGGTGGCTCCTATAATTCACCCCTCCACTTT. It translates to CASSEGGSYNSPLHF. Full variable domain (outside the CDR3, taken from reference TRBV7-9 and TRBJ1-6): DTGVSQNPRHKITKRGQNVTFRCDPISEHNRLYWYRQTLGQGPEFLTYFQNEAQLEKSRLLSDRFSAERPKGSFSTLEIQRTEQGDSAMYLCASSEGGSYNSPLHFGNGTRLTVT.

This chain uses TRBV13 with TRBJ1-1; unclear D gene. The CDR3 runs 13 residues. Trimming took 0 bases from V and 5 from J, leaving 7 bases between them. Looked up from germline, CDR1 is PRHDT and CDR2 is FYEKMQ (reference sequence). CDR3 protein: CASSLGRFTEAFF. The DNA of the CDR3 is TGTGCCAGCAGCTTAGGGCGGTTTACTGAAGCTTTCTTT.

The rearrangement uses TRBV7-9 and TRBJ1-2; 9 positions match TRBD1. Trimming cost V 5 bases and J 4 bases; bases outside gene matches: 8. The V gene's germline CDR1 is SEHNR and CDR2 FQNEAQ (reference sequence). The CDR3 length is 15 residues. CDR3 in amino acids: CASSQTTGGFYGYTF. In nucleotides, the CDR3 is TGTGCCAGCAGCCAAACGACAGGGGGTTTCTATGGCTACACCTTC.

V is TRBV4-2 and J is TRBJ1-2; D perhaps matches TRBD1 (6 bases). Trimming took 0 bases from V and 1 from J, leaving 15 bases between them. Germline CDR1 LGHNA, CDR2 YNFKEQ. The CDR3 loop spans 17 amino acids. Here the CDR3 DNA reads TGTGCCAGCAGCCAAGATGGTTCGCAGGGGTTTAACTATGGCTACACCTTC. Translated, it gives CASSQDGSQGFNYGYTF.

J is TRBJ2-7 and V is TRBV7-2; 11 bases align to TRBD2. J gave up 2 bases and V 2 bases, and 11 bases lay outside the gene matches. There are 18 residues in the CDR3. Germline V gives CDR1 SGHTA, CDR2 FQGNSA. The DNA for the CDR3 is TGTGCCAGCAGCTTAACTAGCGGGGGCCGAAAATCGGCCTACGAGCAGTACTTC. Translation: CASSLTSGGRKSAYEQYF.

V and J are TRBV19 and TRBJ1-5; D not certain. Germline CDR1 and CDR2: LNHDA and SQIVND (reference sequence). The CDR3 is 14 residues long. With 0 bases removed from V and 5 bases from J, the gap between germline ends came to 8 bases. The CDR3 coding sequence is TGTGCCAGTAGTATAGATCTTGAGTATCAGCCCCAGCATTTT. Translated: CASSIDLEYQPQHF.

This chain links TRBV19 with TRBJ1-1; D not resolved. V was cut by 0 bases and J by 0 bases, with 11 bases left in between. The germline CDR1 and CDR2 sequences are LNHDA and SQIVND (reference sequence). The CDR3 spans 16 residues. The CDR3 spells CASSIDLRGMNTEAFF. The DNA of the CDR3 is TGTGCCAGTAGTATAGATCTTCGGGGAATGAACACTGAAGCTTTCTTT.

The chain carries TRBV6-1 and TRBJ1-2; D gene ambiguous. V lost 4 bases to trimming and J lost 2 bases, with 11 bases between them. Per germline, CDR1 MNHNS and CDR2 SASEGT. The CDR3 runs to 14 residues. CDR3 nucleotides: TGTGCCAGCAGTGCTTTGGCACCCAACTATGGCTACACCTTC. Translated, it gives CASSALAPNYGYTF.

This clone was recorded only once. J is TRBJ1-5 and V is TRBV18; D gene uncertain. The germline V gene has CDR1 KGHSH and CDR2 LQKENI. Deletions cut 2 bases from V and 0 bases from J, with 14 bases between. The CDR3 has 17 amino acids. Here the CDR3 reads CASSPRPQTSSNQPQHF. DNA of the CDR3: TGTGCCAGCTCACCAAGGCCACAGACCTCTAGCAATCAGCCCCAGCATTTT.

V and J are TRBV9 and TRBJ1-1, with D maybe TRBD1 (5 bases). CDR3 size: 13 residues. V dropped 2 bases and J dropped 4 bases, with 9 bases sitting between them. Germline assignment: CDR1 SGDLS and CDR2 YYNGEE. The CDR3 nucleotides read TGTGCCAGCAGCGTTGGGACGGGCACTGAAGCTTTCTTT. Translation gives CASSVGTGTEAFF.

The rearrangement joins TRBV7-9 to TRBJ2-7, with TRBD1 as a possible D gene (6 bases). V was pared by 3 bases and J by 11 bases, with 14 bases between. The CDR3 contains 12 residues. Germline assignment: CDR1 SEHNR and CDR2 FQNEAQ (reference sequence). CDR3 loop: CASSFSEGDEYF. CDR3 DNA: TGTGCCAGCAGCTTTAGCGAGGGGGACGAGTACTTC.

The rearrangement links TRBV7-9 to TRBJ1-2, with D maybe TRBD1 (5 bases). In germline, CDR1 is SEHNR, CDR2 FQNEAQ (reference sequence). The CDR3 contains 13 residues. V was cut by 4 bases and J by 8 bases, with 14 bases left in between. This CDR3 is CASSSQALKGYTF. The CDR3 DNA is TGTGCCAGCAGCTCACAGGCCCTGAAGGGCTACACCTTC.

This clone appeared a single time. The chain is built from TRBV6-6 and TRBJ2-2, with 9 bases aligning to TRBD1. Trimming removed 7 bases from V and 4 bases from J; junction bases left unmatched: 1. The CDR3 is 13 residues long. In germline, CDR1 is MNHNY, CDR2 SVGAGI (reference sequence). The CDR3 DNA reads TGTGCCAGCACGACAGGGGGCACCGGGGAGCTGTTTTTT. Its translation is CASTTGGTGELFF.

This rearrangement joins TRBV15 to TRBJ2-7, with TRBD2 matching over 13 bases. The V gene end was trimmed by 1 base and the J gene end by 2 bases; junction bases not matched to a gene: 2. Germline CDR1 LNHNV, CDR2 YYDKDF (reference sequence). The CDR3 has 16 amino acids. CDR3 region: CATSRGLAGGTYEQYF. CDR3 sequence (DNA): TGTGCCACCAGCAGAGGACTAGCGGGGGGTACCTACGAGCAGTACTTC.

The chain couples TRBV30 to TRBJ2-7, with TRBD2 as a possible D gene (6 bases). Germline lookup yields CDR1 GTSNPN and CDR2 SVGIG (reference sequence). There are 14 residues in the CDR3. V lost 0 bases and J lost 3, with 12 bases in between. CDR3 DNA sequence: TGTGCCTGGAGTGTAGTCCCCGGGAGCTACGAGCAGTACTTC. Its protein product is CAWSVVPGSYEQYF.

This clone appeared a few times. V is TRBV30 and J is TRBJ1-1; D unclear. V was cut by 0 bases and J by 7 bases, with 6 bases left in between. The length of the CDR3 is 11 residues. CDR1 and CDR2 from the germline V gene are GTSNPN and SVGIG (reference sequence). This CDR3 is CAWSVWDEAFF. The CDR3, as DNA: TGTGCCTGGAGTGTGTGGGATGAAGCTTTCTTT.

The J gene is TRBJ1-3, the V gene TRBV18, with a weak D call TRBD1 (6 bases). The CDR3 totals 19 residues. From germline, CDR1 is KGHSH and CDR2 LQKENI. The V end lost 2 bases, the J end lost 2 bases, and 22 bases lay between the germline ends. The CDR3 bases are TGTGCCAGCTCACCATTACAGGGAGGCACGGCATCCACTGGAAACACCATATATTTT. It translates to CASSPLQGGTASTGNTIYF.

This clone was seen a single time. V usage is TRBV29-1 and J usage is TRBJ1-2; possibly TRBD1 for D (5 bases). Trimming removed 1 base from V and 2 bases from J, with 8 bases in between. The length of the CDR3 is 13 residues. CDR1 and CDR2 (germline): SQVTM, ANQGSEA. As DNA, the CDR3 is TGCAGCGTTGAAGGCGACAGAAACTATGGCTACACCTTC. It codes for CSVEGDRNYGYTF.

The gene calls are TRBV4-1 and TRBJ2-2; TRBD1 or TRBD2 may be the D gene (5 bases each). V was pared by 9 bases and J by 6 bases, with 11 bases between. The CDR3 has 12 amino acids. Germline V gives CDR1 MGHRA, CDR2 YSYEKL. CDR3 residues: CASLGDSGELFF. In DNA form, the CDR3 reads TGCGCCAGTTTGGGGGATTCCGGGGAGCTGTTTTTT.